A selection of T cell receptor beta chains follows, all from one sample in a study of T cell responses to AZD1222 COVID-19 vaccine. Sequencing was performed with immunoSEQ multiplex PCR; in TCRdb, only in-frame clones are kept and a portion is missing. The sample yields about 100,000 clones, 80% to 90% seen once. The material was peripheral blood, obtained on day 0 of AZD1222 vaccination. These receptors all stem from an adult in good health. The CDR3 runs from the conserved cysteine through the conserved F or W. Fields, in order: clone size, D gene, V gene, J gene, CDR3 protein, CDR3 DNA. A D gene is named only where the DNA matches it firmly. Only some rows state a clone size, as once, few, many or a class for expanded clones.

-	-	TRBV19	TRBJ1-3	CASSVTGRSSGNTIYF	TGTGCCAGTAGTGTAACAGGACGGAGCTCTGGAAACACCATATATTTT
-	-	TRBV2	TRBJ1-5	CASNREGGINQPQHF	TGTGCCAGCAACCGCGAAGGAGGGATAAATCAGCCCCAGCATTTT
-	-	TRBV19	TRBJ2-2	CASTDAGRGTGELFF	TGTGCCAGTACCGACGCTGGACGGGGGACCGGGGAGCTGTTTTTT
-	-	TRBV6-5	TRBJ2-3	CASSYRGTGTDTQYF	TGTGCCAGCAGTTACCGAGGGACTGGCACAGATACGCAGTATTTT
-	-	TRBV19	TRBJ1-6	CASSIGAEHNSPLHF	TGTGCCAGTAGTATAGGGGCAGAACATAATTCACCCCTCCACTTT
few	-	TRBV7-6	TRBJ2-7	CASSAGHSPTYEQYF	TGTGCCAGCAGCGCGGGACATTCTCCTACCTACGAGCAGTACTTC
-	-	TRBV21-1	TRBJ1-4	CASRKGVRTVATNEKLFF	TGTGCCAGCAGGAAAGGGGTCAGGACAGTTGCAACTAATGAAAAACTGTTTTTT
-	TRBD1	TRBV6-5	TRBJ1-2	CASSYSPGQGYGYTF	TGTGCCAGCAGTTACTCACCGGGACAGGGGTATGGCTACACCTTC
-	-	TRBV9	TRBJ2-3	CASSRTYYQRDTQYF	TGTGCCAGCTCCAGGACCTACTATCAGCGAGATACGCAGTATTTT
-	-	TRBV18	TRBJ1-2	CASSPRGAGYTF	TGTGCCAGCTCACCACGAGGGGCAGGCTACACCTTC
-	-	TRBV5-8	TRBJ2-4	CASSQRGSLAKNIQYF	TGTGCCAGCAGCCAGAGGGGGTCGCTAGCCAAAAACATTCAGTACTTC
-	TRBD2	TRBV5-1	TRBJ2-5	CASSTSLAGGRETQYF	TGCGCCAGCAGCACCTCTCTAGCGGGGGGGCGTGAGACCCAGTACTTC
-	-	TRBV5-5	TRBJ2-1	CASSLSGARTYNEQFF	TGTGCCAGCAGCTTGTCTGGGGCCCGTACCTACAATGAGCAGTTCTTC
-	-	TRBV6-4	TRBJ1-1	CASSAQGSTEAFF	TGTGCCAGCAGCGCTCAGGGGTCGACTGAAGCTTTCTTT
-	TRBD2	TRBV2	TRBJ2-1	CASRSPSGGNNEQFF	TGTGCCAGCAGGTCCCCTAGCGGGGGGAACAATGAGCAGTTCTTC
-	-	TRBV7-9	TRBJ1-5	CASSMILGQPQHF	TGTGCCAGCAGTATGATATTGGGGCAGCCCCAGCATTTT
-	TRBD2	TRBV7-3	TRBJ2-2	CASSYRGGRGTGELFF	TGTGCCAGCAGCTATCGCGGGGGGCGAGGCACCGGGGAGCTGTTTTTT
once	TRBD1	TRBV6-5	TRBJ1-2	CASSRTGGGLGYTF	TGTGCCAGCAGTCGGACAGGGGGCGGCTTGGGCTACACCTTC
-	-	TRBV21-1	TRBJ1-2	CASRITPNYGYTF	TGTGCCAGCAGAATAACCCCGAACTATGGCTACACCTTC
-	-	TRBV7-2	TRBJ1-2	CASSLEGRVQYGYTF	TGTGCCAGCAGCTTAGAAGGCAGGGTTCAGTATGGCTACACCTTC
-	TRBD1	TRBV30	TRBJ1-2	CAWTPGGQGGGAVYYGYTF	TGTGCCTGGACCCCGGGGGGCCAGGGGGGAGGGGCGGTTTACTATGGCTACACCTTC
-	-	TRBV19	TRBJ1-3	CASSSQGTLPGNTIYF	TGTGCCAGTAGTTCTCAGGGAACGCTTCCTGGAAACACCATATATTTT
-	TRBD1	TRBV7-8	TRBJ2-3	CASSLGGTGGTDTQYF	TGTGCCAGCAGCTTAGGAGGGACAGGGGGCACAGATACGCAGTATTTT
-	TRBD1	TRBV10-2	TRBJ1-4	CASSLGPPGTGYEKLFF	TGCGCCAGCAGTTTAGGCCCGCCCGGGACAGGGTATGAAAAACTGTTTTTT
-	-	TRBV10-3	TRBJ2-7	CAISGRGLNAYEQYF	TGTGCCATCAGTGGTCGTGGTCTTAACGCGTACGAGCAGTACTTC
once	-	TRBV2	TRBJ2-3	CASRDYYSTDTQYF	TGTGCCAGCAGGGACTACTATAGCACAGATACGCAGTATTTT
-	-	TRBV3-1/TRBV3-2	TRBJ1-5	CASSTSPGPYPLINQPQHF	TGTGCCAGCAGTACTTCCCCGGGACCTTACCCACTAATAAATCAGCCCCAGCATTTT
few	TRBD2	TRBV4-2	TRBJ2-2	CASKSSGGANTGELFF	TGTGCCAGCAAATCTAGCGGGGGAGCGAACACCGGGGAGCTGTTTTTT
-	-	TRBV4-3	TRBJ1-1	CASSQVGIGVAEAFF	TGCGCCAGCAGCCAAGTGGGTATTGGGGTCGCTGAAGCTTTCTTT
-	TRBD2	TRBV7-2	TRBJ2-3	CASSKGLAGTDTQYF	TGTGCCAGCAGCAAGGGACTAGCGGGGACAGATACGCAGTATTTT
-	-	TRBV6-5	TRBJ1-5	CASSEEQFSNQPQHF	TGTGCCAGCAGCGAGGAACAGTTTAGCAATCAGCCCCAGCATTTT